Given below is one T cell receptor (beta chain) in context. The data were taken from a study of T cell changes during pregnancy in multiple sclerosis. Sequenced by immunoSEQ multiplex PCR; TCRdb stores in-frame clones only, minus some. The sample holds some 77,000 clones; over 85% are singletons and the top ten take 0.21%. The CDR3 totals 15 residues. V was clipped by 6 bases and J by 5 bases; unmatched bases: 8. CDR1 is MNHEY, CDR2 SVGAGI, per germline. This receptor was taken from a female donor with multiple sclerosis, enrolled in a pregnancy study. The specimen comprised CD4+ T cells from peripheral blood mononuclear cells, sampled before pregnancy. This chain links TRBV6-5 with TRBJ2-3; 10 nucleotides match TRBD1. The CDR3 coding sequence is TGTGCCAGCAGACAGTCCCGGGACAGGGGAGATACGCAGTATTTT. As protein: CASRQSRDRGDTQYF.